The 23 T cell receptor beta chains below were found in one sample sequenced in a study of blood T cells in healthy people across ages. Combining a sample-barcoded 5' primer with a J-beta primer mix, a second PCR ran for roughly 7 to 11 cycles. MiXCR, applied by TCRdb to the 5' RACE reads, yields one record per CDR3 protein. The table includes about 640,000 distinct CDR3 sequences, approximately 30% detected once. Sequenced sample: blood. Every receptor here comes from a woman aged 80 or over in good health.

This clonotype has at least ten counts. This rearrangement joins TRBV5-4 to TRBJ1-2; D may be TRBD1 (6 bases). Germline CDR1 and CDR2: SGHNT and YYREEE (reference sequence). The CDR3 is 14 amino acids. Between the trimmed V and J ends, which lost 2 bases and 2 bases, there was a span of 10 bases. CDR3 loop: CASSFLDRNYGYTF. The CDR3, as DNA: TGTGCCAGCAGCTTTCTTGACAGGAACTATGGCTACACCTTC.

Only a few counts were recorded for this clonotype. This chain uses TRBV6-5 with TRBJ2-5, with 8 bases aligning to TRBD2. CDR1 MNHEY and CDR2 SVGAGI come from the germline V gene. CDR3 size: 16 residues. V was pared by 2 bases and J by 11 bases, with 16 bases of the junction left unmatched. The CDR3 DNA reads TGTGCCAGCAGTTACCTAACGGGGGGGCGATATTATGAGCAGTACTTC. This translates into CASSYLTGGRYYEQYF.

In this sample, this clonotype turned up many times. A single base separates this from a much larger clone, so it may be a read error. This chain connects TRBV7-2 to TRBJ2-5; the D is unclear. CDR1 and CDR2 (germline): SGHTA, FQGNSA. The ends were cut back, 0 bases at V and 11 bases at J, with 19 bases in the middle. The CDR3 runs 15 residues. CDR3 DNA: TGTGCCAGCAGCTTAGCAAACAGAAGGGCGAATGAGCAGTACTTC. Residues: CASSLANRRANEQYF.

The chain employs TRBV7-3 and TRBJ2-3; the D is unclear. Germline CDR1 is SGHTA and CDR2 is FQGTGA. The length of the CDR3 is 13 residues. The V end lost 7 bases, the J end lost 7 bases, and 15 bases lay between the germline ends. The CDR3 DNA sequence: TGTGCCAGCACCCTCGGGCCTGGAAATACGCAGTATTTT. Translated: CASTLGPGNTQYF.

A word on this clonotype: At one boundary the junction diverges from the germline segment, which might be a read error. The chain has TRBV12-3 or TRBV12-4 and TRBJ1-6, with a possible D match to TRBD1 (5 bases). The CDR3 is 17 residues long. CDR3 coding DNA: TGTGCCAGCAGTTTAGCGCACAGGAGCTCCTATAATACACCCCTCCACTTT. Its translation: CASSLAHRSSYNTPLHF.

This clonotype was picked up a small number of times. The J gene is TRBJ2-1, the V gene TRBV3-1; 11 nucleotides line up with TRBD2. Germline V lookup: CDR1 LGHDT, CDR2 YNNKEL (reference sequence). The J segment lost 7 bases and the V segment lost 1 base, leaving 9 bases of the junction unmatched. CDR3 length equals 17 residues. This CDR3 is CASSQGLAGGTGNEQFF. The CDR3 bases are TGTGCCAGCAGCCAAGGGTTAGCGGGGGGGACGGGGAATGAGCAGTTCTTC.

Here the CDR3 DNA reads TGCAGTGCTAGAGGAGCCCGGGACAGGTGCAACGAGCAGTACTTC. Amino acid sequence: CSARGARDRCNEQYF. The rearrangement links TRBV20-1 to TRBJ2-5; 8 bases fit TRBD1. The DNA end is more similar to TRBJ2-7, so the J call may be wrong. Germline V gives CDR1 DFQATT, CDR2 SNEGSKA (reference sequence). This CDR3 comprises 15 residues.

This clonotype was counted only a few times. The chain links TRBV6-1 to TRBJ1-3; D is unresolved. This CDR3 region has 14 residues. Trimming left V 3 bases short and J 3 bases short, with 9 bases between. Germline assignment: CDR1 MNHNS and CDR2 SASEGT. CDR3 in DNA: TGTGCCAGCAGTGACTACAAGGGTGGAAACACCATATATTTT. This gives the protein CASSDYKGGNTIYF.

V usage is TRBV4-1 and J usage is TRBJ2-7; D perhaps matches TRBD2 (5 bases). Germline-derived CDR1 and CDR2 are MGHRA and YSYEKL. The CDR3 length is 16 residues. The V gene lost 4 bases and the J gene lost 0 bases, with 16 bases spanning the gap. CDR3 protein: CASSPRTRAHSYEQYF. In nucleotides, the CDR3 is TGCGCCAGCAGCCCACGGACTCGGGCCCACTCCTACGAGCAGTACTTC.

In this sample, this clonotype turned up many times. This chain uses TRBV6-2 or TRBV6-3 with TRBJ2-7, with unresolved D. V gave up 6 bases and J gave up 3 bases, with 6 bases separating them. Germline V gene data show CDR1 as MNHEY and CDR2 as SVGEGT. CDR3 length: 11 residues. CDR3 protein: CASSDNYEQYF. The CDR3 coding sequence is TGTGCCAGCAGCGACAACTACGAGCAGTACTTC.

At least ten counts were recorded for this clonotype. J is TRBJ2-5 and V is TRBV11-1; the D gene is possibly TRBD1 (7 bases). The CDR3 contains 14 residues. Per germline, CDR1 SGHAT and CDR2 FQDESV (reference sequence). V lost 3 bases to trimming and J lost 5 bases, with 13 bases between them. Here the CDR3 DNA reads TGTGCCAGCAGCTTTGCGGCAGGGGGGGAGACCCAGTACTTC. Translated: CASSFAAGGETQYF.

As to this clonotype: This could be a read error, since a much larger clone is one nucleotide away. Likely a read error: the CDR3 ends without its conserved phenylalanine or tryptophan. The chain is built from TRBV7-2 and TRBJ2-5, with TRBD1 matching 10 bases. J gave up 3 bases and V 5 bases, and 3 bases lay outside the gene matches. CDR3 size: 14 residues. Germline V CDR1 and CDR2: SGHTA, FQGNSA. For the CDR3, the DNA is TGTGCCAGCAGCCCGACAGGGGGCAAAGAGACCCAGTACGTC. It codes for CASSPTGGKETQYV.

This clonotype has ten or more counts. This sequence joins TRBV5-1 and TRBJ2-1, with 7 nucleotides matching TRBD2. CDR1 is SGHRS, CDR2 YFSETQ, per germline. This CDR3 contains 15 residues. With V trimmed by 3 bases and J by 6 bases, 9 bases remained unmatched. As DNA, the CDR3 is TGCGCCAGCAGCTCCGGGACTACCATCTTCAATGAGCAGTTCTTC. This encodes CASSSGTTIFNEQFF. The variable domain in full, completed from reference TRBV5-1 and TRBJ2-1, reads KAGVTQTPRYLIKTRGQQVTLSCSPISGHRSVSWYQQTPGQGLQFLFEYFSETQRNKGNFPGRFSGRQFSNSRSEMNVSTLELGDSALYLCASSSGTTIFNEQFFGPGTRLTVL.

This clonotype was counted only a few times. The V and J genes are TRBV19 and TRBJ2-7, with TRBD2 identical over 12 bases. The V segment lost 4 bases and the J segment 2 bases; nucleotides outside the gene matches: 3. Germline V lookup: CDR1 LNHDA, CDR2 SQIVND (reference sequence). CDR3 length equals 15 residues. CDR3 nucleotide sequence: TGTGCCAGTAGTACCCTAGCGGGGGGGACCTACGAGCAGTACTTC. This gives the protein CASSTLAGGTYEQYF.

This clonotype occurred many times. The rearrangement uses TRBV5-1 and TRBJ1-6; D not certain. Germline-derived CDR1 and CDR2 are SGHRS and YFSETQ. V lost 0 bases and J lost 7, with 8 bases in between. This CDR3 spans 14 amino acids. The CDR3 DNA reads TGCGCCAGCAGCTTGGTGGCAGGCAATTCACCCCTCCACTTT. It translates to CASSLVAGNSPLHF.

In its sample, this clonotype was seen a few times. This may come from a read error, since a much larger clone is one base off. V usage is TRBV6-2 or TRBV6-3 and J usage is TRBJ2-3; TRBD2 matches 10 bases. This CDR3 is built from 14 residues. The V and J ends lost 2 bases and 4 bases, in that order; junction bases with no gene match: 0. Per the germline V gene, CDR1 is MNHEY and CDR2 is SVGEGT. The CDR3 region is CASSYGTSADTQYF. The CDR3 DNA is TGTGCCAGCAGTTACGGGACTAGCGCAGATACGCAGTATTTT.

CDR3 sequence: CASSGGDRHNEQFF. DNA of the CDR3: TGCGCCAGCAGCGGGGGGGACAGGCACAATGAGCAGTTCTTC. The V gene is TRBV5-1, the J gene TRBJ2-1; D might be TRBD1 (8 bases). Germline V gives CDR1 SGHRS, CDR2 YFSETQ. Deletions cut 4 bases from V and 5 bases from J, with 13 bases between. The CDR3 is made up of 14 amino acids.

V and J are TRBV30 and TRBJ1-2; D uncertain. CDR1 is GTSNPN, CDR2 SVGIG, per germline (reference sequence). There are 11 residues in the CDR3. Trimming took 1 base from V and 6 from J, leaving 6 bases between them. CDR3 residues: CAWSGGNGYTF. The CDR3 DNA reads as TGTGCCTGGAGTGGTGGGAATGGCTACACCTTC.

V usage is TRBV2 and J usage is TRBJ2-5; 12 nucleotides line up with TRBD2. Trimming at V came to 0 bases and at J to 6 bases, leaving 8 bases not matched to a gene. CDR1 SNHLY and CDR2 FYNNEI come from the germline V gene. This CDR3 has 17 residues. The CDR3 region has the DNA TGTGCCAGCAGTGAAGCGTCGACTAGCGGGAGCTTTAAGACCCAGTACTTC. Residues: CASSEASTSGSFKTQYF. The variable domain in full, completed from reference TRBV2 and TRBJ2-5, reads EPEVTQTPSHQVTQMGQEVILRCVPISNHLYFYWYRQILGQKVEFLVSFYNNEISEKSEIFDDQFSVERPDGSNFTLKIRSTKLEDSAMYFCASSEASTSGSFKTQYFGPGTRLLVL.

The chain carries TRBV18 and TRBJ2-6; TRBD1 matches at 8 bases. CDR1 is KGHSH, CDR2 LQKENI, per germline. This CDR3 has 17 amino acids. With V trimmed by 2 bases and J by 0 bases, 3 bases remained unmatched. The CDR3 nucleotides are TGTGCCAGCTCACCAAGGGGACAGGACTCTGGGGCCAACGTCCTGACTTTC. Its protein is CASSPRGQDSGANVLTF.

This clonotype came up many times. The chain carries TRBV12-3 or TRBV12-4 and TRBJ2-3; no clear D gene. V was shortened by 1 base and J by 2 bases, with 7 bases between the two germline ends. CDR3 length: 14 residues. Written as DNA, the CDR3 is TGTGCCAGCAGTTTAGGAATGCCCACAGATACGCAGTATTTT. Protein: CASSLGMPTDTQYF.

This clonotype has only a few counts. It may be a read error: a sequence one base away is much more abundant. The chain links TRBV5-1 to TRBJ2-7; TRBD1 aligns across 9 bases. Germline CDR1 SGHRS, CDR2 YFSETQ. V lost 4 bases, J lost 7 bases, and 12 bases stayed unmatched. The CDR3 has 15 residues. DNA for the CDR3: TGCGCCAGCAGCATAGGACAGGGGATTTACAATGAGCAGTACTTC. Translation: CASSIGQGIYNEQYF.

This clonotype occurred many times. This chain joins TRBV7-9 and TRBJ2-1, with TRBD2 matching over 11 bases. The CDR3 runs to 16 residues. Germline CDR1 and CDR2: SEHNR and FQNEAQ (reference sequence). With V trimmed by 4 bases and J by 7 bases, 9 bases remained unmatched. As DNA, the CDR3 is TGTGCCAGCAGCTCAACAGCTAGCGGGGGGAATAATGAGCAGTTCTTC. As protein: CASSSTASGGNNEQFF. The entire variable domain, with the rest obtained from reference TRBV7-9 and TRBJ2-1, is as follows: DTGVSQNPRHKITKRGQNVTFRCDPISEHNRLYWYRQTLGQGPEFLTYFQNEAQLEKSRLLSDRFSAERPKGSFSTLEIQRTEQGDSAMYLCASSSTASGGNNEQFFGPGTRLTVL.